Following are 8 T cell receptor beta chains from one sample sequenced in a study of beta chain features in type 1 diabetes listed by TCRdb under 2018. These receptors are not linked to any known antigen. Paper-wide results and their limitations: Type 1 diabetes patients showed a moderate but significant shortening of TCRB CDR3 length in all four CD4+ subsets.

Library method: the immunoSEQ multiplex PCR assay. The High Capacity cDNA Reverse Transcription Kit was used to reverse transcribe all of the isolated RNA, meaning that expressed TCRB transcripts were what got sequenced. Entries here come from immuneACCESS through TCRdb and include only in-frame sequences with V and J called. Some clones fail to appear in such tables; in the studies checked, an unresolved V gene covers under half of the shortfall, and the cause of the remainder is unknown. The sample yields roughly 150,000 clones; 9% to 10% were counted once. The ten largest make up roughly 0.7% of the sample. Sequenced material: central memory CD4+ T cells from blood. These receptors were obtained from a woman in her twenties or thirties with type 1 diabetes.

This clone came up a few times. The chain joins TRBV19 to TRBJ2-4; 7 bases line up with TRBD1. CDR3 length: 13 amino acids. With V trimmed by 5 bases and J by 8 bases, 6 bases remained unmatched. Germline V gives CDR1 LNHDA, CDR2 SQIVND (reference sequence). CDR3: CASSVPGTDIQYF. DNA of the CDR3: TGTGCCAGTAGTGTACCCGGGACAGACATTCAGTACTTC.

This clone appeared a few times. The V and J genes are TRBV2 and TRBJ1-1; tentative D call: TRBD1 (5 bases). The CDR3 is made up of 14 amino acids. Trimming removed 6 bases from V and 5 bases from J, with 16 bases in between. From germline, CDR1 is SNHLY and CDR2 FYNNEI. The CDR3 DNA follows: TGTGCCAGCAGCTTATTCAGGGAGGAGACTGAAGCTTTCTTT. Protein product: CASSLFREETEAFF.

The rearrangement links TRBV30 to TRBJ1-1, with 8 positions matching TRBD1. The CDR3 totals 15 residues. CDR1 is GTSNPN and CDR2 is SVGIG in the germline V gene (reference sequence). V shed 1 base and J 0 bases; nucleotides not matched to a gene: 4. CDR3 sequence reads: CAWSGTGWVNTEAFF. The DNA for the CDR3 is TGTGCCTGGAGTGGGACAGGGTGGGTGAACACTGAAGCTTTCTTT.

This chain links TRBV5-1 with TRBJ2-1; 10 bases fit TRBD2. The CDR3 is made up of 13 amino acids. The germline V gene encodes CDR1 SGHRS and CDR2 YFSETQ. Trimming cost V 4 bases and J 10 bases; bases outside gene matches: 5. In DNA form, the CDR3 reads TGCGCCAGCAGCCCAGAACTAGCGGGAGAGCAGTTCTTC. This codes for CASSPELAGEQFF.

Only a few counts were recorded for this clone. V usage is TRBV5-1 and J usage is TRBJ1-5; TRBD1 is a possible D gene (6 bases). With 4 bases removed from V and 10 bases from J, the gap between germline ends came to 15 bases. This CDR3 has 13 amino acids. The germline V gene has CDR1 SGHRS and CDR2 YFSETQ. This CDR3 is CASSRDRSGPQHF. For the CDR3, the DNA is TGCGCCAGCAGCAGAGACAGGTCTGGTCCCCAGCATTTT.

The chain recombines TRBV4-2 with TRBJ2-6, with 12 bases lining up with TRBD2. J was trimmed by 1 base and V by 4 bases; bases with no gene match: 5. CDR1 and CDR2 from the germline V gene are LGHNA and YNFKEQ. The CDR3 covers 18 residues. DNA for the CDR3: TGTGCCAGCAGCCCGGGACTAGCGGGTGTATCTGGGGCCAACGTCCTGACTTTC. This codes for CASSPGLAGVSGANVLTF.

This clone was recorded a few times. The chain carries TRBV19 and TRBJ2-2; 7 bases align to TRBD1. The germline gives CDR1 LNHDA, CDR2 SQIVND (reference sequence). V was clipped by 11 bases and J by 1 base; unmatched bases: 4. This CDR3 has 13 amino acids. The CDR3 reads CAGRTGNTGELFF. For the CDR3, the DNA is TGTGCCGGGCGGACAGGGAACACCGGGGAGCTGTTTTTT. Variable domain in full (rest from reference TRBV19 and TRBJ2-2): DGGITQSPKYLFRKEGQNVTLSCEQNLNHDAMYWYRQDPGQGLRLIYYSQIVNDFQKGDIAEGYSVSREKKESFPLTVTSAQKNPTAFYLCAGRTGNTGELFFGEGSRLTVL.

The chain is built from TRBV7-3 and TRBJ2-3, with TRBD2 matching 9 bases. After removal of 0 bases from V and 6 bases from J, the junction contained 7 bases not matched to a gene. Germline V gene data show CDR1 as SGHTA and CDR2 as FQGTGA. The CDR3 has 16 amino acids. The CDR3 DNA reads as TGTGCCAGCAGCTTAACCGCTAGCGGGGCCCTGGATACGCAGTATTTT. Amino acids: CASSLTASGALDTQYF.